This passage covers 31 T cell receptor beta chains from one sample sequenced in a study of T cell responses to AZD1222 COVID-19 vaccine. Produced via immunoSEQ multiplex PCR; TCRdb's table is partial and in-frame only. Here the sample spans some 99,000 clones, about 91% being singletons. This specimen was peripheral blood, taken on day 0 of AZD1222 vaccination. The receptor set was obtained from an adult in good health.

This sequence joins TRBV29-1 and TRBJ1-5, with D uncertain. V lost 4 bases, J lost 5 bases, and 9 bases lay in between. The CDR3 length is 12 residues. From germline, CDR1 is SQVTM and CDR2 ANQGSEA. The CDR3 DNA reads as TGCAGCGTTGTAGCAGATGATCAGCCCCAGCATTTT. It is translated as CSVVADDQPQHF.

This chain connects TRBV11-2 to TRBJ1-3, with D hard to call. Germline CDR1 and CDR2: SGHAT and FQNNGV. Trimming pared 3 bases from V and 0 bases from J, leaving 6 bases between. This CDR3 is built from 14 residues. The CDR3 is CASSLGNSGNTIYF. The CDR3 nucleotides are TGTGCCAGCAGCTTGGGGAACTCTGGAAACACCATATATTTT.

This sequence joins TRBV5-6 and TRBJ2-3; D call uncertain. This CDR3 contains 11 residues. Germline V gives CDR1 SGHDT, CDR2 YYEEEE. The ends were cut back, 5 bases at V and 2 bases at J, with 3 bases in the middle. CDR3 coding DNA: TGTGCCAGCAGTTTCACAGATACGCAGTATTTT. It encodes CASSFTDTQYF.

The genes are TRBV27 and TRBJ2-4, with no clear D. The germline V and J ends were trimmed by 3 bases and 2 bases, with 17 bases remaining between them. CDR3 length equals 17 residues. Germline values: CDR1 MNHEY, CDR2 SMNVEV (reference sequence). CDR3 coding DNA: TGTGCCAGCAGTTTCACCTCAGTCAGGTTCACCAAAAACATTCAGTACTTC. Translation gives CASSFTSVRFTKNIQYF.

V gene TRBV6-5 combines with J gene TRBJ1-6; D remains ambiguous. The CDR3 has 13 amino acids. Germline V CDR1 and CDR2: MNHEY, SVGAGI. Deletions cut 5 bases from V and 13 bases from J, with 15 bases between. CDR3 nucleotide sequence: TGTGCCAGCAGTACCCCAAGTGTGGCGCCCCTCCACTTT. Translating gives CASSTPSVAPLHF.

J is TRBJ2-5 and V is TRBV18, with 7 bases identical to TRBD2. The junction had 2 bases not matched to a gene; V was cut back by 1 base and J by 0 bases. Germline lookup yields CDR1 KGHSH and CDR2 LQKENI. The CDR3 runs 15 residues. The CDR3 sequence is CASSPLGGYQETQYF. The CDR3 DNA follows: TGTGCCAGCTCACCACTCGGGGGGTACCAAGAGACCCAGTACTTC.

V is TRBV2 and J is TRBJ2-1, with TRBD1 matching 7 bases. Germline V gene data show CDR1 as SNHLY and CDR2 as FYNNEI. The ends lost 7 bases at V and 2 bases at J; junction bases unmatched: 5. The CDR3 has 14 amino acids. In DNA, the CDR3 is TGTGCCAGCACCGACAGGGCCACCTACAATGAGCAGTTCTTC. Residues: CASTDRATYNEQFF.

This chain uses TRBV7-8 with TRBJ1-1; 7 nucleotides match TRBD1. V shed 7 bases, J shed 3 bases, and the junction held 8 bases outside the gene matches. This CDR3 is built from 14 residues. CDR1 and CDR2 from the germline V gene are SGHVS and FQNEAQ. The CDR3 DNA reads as TGTGCCAGCATCAAGACAGGGCGGGACACTGAAGCTTTCTTT. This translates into CASIKTGRDTEAFF.

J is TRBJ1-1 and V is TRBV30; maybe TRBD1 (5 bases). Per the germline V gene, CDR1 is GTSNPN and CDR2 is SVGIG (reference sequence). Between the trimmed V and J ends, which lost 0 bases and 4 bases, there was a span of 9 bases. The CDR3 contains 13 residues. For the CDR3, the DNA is TGTGCCTGGAGTGTACTGAGGGGCACTGAAGCTTTCTTT. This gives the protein CAWSVLRGTEAFF.

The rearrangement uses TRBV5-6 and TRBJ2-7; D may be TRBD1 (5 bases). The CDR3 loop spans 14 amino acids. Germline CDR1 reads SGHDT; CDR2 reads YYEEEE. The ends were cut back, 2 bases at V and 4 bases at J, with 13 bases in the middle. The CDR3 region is CASSFGQGYYEQYF. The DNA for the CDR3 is TGTGCCAGCAGCTTCGGCCAGGGATATTACGAGCAGTACTTC.

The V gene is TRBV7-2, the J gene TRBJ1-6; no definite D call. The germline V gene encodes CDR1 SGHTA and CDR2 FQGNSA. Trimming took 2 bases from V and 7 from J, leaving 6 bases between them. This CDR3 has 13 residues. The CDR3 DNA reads TGTGCCAGCAGCTTAACAGCAAATTCACCCCTCCACTTT. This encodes CASSLTANSPLHF. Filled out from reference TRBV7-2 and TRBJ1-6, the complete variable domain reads GAGVSQSPSNKVTEKGKDVELRCDPISGHTALYWYRQSLGQGLEFLIYFQGNSAPDKSGLPSDRFSAERTGGSVSTLTIQRTQQEDSAVYLCASSLTANSPLHFGNGTRLTVT.

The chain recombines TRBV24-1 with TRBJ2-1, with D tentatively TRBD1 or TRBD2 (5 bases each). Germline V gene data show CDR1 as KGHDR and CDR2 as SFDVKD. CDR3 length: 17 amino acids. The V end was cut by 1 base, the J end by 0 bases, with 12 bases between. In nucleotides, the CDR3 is TGTGCCACCAGTGATTTAACGGGGCAGAGCTCCTACAATGAGCAGTTCTTC. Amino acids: CATSDLTGQSSYNEQFF.

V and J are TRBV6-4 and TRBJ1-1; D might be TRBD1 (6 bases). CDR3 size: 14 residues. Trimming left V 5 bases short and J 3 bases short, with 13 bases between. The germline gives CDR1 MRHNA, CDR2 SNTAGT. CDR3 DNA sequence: TGTGCCAGCAGTTACAGGGTTGGCGACACTGAAGCTTTCTTT. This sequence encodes CASSYRVGDTEAFF.

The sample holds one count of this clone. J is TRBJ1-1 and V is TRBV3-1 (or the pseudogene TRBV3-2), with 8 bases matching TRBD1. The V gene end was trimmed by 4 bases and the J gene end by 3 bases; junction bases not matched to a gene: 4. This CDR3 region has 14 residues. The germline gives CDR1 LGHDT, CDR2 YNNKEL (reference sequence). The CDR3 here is CASSPRDRYTEAFF. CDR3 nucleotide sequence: TGTGCCAGCAGCCCCCGGGACAGGTACACTGAAGCTTTCTTT.

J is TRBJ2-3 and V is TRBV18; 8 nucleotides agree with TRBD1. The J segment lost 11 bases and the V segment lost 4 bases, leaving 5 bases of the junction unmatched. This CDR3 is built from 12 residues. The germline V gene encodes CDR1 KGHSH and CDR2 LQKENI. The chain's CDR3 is CASSLGQGEQYF. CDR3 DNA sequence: TGTGCCAGCTCACTCGGACAGGGTGAGCAGTATTTT.

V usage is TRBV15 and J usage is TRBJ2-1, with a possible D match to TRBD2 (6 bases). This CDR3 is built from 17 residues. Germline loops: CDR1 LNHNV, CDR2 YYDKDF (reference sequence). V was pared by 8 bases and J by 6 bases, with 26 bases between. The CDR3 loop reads CATLLLTSSGYTNEQFF. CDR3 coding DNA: TGTGCCACCCTCCTACTTACCTCCAGCGGGTATACCAATGAGCAGTTCTTC.

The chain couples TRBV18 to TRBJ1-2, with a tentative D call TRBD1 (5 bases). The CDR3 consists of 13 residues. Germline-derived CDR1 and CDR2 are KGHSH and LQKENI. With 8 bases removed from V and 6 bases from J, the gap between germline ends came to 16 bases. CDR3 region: CASALGGTDGYTF. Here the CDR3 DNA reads TGTGCCAGCGCCCTGGGGGGAACGGATGGCTACACCTTC.

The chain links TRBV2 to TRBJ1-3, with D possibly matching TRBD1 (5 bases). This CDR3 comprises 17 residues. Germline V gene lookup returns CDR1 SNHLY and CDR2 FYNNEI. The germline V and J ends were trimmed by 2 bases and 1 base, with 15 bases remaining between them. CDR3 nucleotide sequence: TGTGCCAGCAGTGAAATCCAGGGTAAAGGGTCTGGAAACACCATATATTTT. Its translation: CASSEIQGKGSGNTIYF. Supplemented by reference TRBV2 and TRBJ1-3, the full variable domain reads EPEVTQTPSHQVTQMGQEVILRCVPISNHLYFYWYRQILGQKVEFLVSFYNNEISEKSEIFDDQFSVERPDGSNFTLKIRSTKLEDSAMYFCASSEIQGKGSGNTIYFGEGSWLTVV.

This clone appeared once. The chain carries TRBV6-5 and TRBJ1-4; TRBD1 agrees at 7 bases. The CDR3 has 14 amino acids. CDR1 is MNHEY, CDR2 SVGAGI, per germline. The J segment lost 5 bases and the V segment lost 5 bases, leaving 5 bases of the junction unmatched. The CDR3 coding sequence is TGTGCCAGCAGTCCGGACAGGTGGAATGAAAAACTGTTTTTT. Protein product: CASSPDRWNEKLFF.

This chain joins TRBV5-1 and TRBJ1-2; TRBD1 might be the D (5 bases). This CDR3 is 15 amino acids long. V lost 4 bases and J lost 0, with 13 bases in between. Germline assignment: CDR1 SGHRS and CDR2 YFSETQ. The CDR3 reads CASSPGEIPNYGYTF. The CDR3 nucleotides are TGCGCCAGCAGCCCGGGGGAGATTCCTAACTATGGCTACACCTTC.

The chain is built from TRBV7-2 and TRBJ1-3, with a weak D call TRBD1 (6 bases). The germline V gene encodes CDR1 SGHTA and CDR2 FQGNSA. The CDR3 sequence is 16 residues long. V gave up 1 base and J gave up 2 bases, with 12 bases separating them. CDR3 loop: CASSLVTGAAGNTIYF. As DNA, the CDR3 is TGTGCCAGCAGCTTAGTCACGGGGGCGGCTGGAAACACCATATATTTT. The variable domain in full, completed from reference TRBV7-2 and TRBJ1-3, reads GAGVSQSPSNKVTEKGKDVELRCDPISGHTALYWYRQSLGQGLEFLIYFQGNSAPDKSGLPSDRFSAERTGGSVSTLTIQRTQQEDSAVYLCASSLVTGAAGNTIYFGEGSWLTVV.

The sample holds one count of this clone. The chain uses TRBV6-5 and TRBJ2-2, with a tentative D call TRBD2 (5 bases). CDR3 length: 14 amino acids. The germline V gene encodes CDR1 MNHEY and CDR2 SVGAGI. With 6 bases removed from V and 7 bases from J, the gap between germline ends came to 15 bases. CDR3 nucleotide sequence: TGTGCCAGCAGCCTAGGACTCAAGATCGGGGAGCTGTTTTTT. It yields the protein CASSLGLKIGELFF.

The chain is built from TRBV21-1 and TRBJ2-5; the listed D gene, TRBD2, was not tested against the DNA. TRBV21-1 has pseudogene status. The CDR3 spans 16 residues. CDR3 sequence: CASSKREGREEETQYF. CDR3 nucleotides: TGTGCCAGCAGCAAAAGGGAGGGACGGGAGGAAGAGACCCAGTACTTC.

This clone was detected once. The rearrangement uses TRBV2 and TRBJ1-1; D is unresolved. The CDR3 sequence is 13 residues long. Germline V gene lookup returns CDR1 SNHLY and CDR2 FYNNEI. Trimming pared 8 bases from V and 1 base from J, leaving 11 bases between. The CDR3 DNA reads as TGTGCCAGCGGACTCTCCCAGAACACTGAAGCTTTCTTT. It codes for CASGLSQNTEAFF.

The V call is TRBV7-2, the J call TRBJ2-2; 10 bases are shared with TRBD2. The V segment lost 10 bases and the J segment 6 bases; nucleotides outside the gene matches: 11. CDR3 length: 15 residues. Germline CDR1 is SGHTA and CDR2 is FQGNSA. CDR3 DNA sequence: TGTGCCACCCGACGAGAGCGGGGGGGCTCCGGGGAGCTGTTTTTT. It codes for CATRRERGGSGELFF.

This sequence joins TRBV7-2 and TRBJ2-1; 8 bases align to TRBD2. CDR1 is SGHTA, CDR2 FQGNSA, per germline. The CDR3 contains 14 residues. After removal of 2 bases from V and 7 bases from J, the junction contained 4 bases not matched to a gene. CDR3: CASSLSGSINEQFF. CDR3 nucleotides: TGTGCCAGCAGCTTAAGCGGGAGTATAAATGAGCAGTTCTTC. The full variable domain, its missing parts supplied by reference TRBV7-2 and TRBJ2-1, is GAGVSQSPSNKVTEKGKDVELRCDPISGHTALYWYRQSLGQGLEFLIYFQGNSAPDKSGLPSDRFSAERTGGSVSTLTIQRTQQEDSAVYLCASSLSGSINEQFFGPGTRLTVL.

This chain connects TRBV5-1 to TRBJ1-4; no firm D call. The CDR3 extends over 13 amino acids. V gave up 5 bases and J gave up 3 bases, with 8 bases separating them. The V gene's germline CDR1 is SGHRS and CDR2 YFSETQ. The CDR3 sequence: CASRKGPNEKLFF. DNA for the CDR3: TGCGCCAGCAGAAAAGGGCCTAATGAAAAACTGTTTTTT.

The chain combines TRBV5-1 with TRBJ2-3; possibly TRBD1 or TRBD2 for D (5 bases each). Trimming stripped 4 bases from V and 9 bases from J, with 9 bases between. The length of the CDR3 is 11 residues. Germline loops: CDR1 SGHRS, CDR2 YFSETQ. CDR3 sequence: CASSEGFTQYF. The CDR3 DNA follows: TGCGCCAGCAGCGAGGGGTTCACGCAGTATTTT. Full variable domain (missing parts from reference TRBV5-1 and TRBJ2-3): KAGVTQTPRYLIKTRGQQVTLSCSPISGHRSVSWYQQTPGQGLQFLFEYFSETQRNKGNFPGRFSGRQFSNSRSEMNVSTLELGDSALYLCASSEGFTQYFGPGTRLTVL.

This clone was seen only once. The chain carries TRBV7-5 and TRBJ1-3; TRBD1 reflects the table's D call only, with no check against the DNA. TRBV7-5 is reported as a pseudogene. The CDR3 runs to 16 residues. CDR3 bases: TGTGCCCTTGGACAGGTGGCCAATTGCTCTGGAAACACCATATATTTT. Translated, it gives CALGQVANCSGNTIYF.

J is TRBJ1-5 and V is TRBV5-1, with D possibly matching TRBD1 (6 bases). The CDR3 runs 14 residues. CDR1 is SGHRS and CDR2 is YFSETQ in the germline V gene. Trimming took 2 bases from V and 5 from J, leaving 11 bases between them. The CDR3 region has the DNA TGCGCCAGCAGCTTAGGGGGTCGGGATCAGCCCCAGCATTTT. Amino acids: CASSLGGRDQPQHF.

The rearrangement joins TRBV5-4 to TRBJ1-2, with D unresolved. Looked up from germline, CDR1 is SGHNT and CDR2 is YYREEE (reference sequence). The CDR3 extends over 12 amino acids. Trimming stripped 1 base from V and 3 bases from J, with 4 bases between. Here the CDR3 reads CASSLPDYGYTF. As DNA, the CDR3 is TGTGCCAGCAGCTTGCCAGACTATGGCTACACCTTC.